These T cell receptor beta chains were read from a single sample in a study of T cell repertoires in cytomegalovirus infection. TCRdb reprocessed the reads via MiXCR and lists one record per CDR3 protein. The sample lists approximately 130,000 distinct CDR3 sequences; approximately 8.8% were seen once. The sample comprised PBMCs. These receptor sequences come from a human donor in good health (CMV status not recorded). Some clones in this sample may be carry-over from other donors' samples. The CDR3 runs from the conserved cysteine through the conserved F or W. A D gene is named only where the DNA matches it firmly. The listing skips clone size in some rows; elsewhere it reads once, few, many or a size class.

14,-,TRBV7-9,TRBJ1-2,many,TGTGCCAGCAGCTCCAGGGGCCTGCCGTATGGCTACACCTTC,CASSSRGLPYGYTF
15,-,TRBV10-3,TRBJ1-2,few,TGTGCCATCAGTGTTGGGGGCGCCAGGGGCTATGGCTACACCTTC,CAISVGGARGYGYTF
14,TRBD1,TRBV3-1,TRBJ2-7,-,TGTGCCAGCAGCCCCCCGGACAGGGAATACGAGCAGTACTTC,CASSPPDREYEQYF
16,-,TRBV7-9,TRBJ2-2,many,TGTGCCAGCAGCCCCCGGCCGAGGGGGAACACCGGGGAGCTGTTTTTT,CASSPRPRGNTGELFF
13,-,TRBV18,TRBJ2-1,once,TGTGCCAGCTCACCATTGGCTGAGAGTGAGCAGTTCTTC,CASSPLAESEQFF
13,TRBD2,TRBV18,TRBJ2-3,-,TGTGCCAGCTCACGGGCGGGAGCAGATACGCAGTATTTT,CASSRAGADTQYF
14,-,TRBV28,TRBJ2-5,many,TGTGCCAGCAGTTTCCCCAACGACCAAGAGACCCAGTACTTC,CASSFPNDQETQYF
15,-,TRBV7-8,TRBJ1-5,many,TGTGCCAGCAGCTTAGGGACTTGGGGCAATCAGCCCCAGCATTTT,CASSLGTWGNQPQHF
15,TRBD1,TRBV6-5,TRBJ1-3,-,TGTGCCAGCAGTTCCTTTGGGACAGTAGGAAACACCATATATTTT,CASSSFGTVGNTIYF
17,-,TRBV29-1,TRBJ2-5,few,TGCAGCGCAGACCGGGACGCAGCCCTTACATTCCAAGAGACCCAGTACTTC,CSADRDAALTFQETQYF
17,TRBD2,TRBV7-2,TRBJ2-3,many,TGTGCCAGCAGCGCTAGCCGCAGCGGGGGGGCCGCAGATACGCAGTATTTT,CASSASRSGGAADTQYF
15,-,TRBV7-2,TRBJ1-6,many,TGTGCCAGCAGCTTCGGCGGGGCGACTAATTCACCCCTCCACTTT,CASSFGGATNSPLHF
14,-,TRBV27,TRBJ1-6,many,TGTGCCAGCAGTTTAAAAGGGTTTAATTCACCCCTCCACTTT,CASSLKGFNSPLHF
14,-,TRBV7-9,TRBJ1-6,many,TGTGCCAGCAGCTTAGGGGCAGATAATTCACCCCTCCACTTT,CASSLGADNSPLHF
17,-,TRBV20-1,TRBJ2-6,-,TGCAGTGCAGCCCCTCTTGCGGGTAACTCTGGGGCCAACGTCCTGACTTTC,CSAAPLAGNSGANVLTF
14,-,TRBV7-9,TRBJ1-5,many,TGTGCCAGCAGAGGTGGGGGGTTCAATCAGCCCCAGCATTTT,CASRGGGFNQPQHF
15,-,TRBV2,TRBJ1-5,many,TGTGCCAGCAGTGGATTCCACAGGGCAACTCAGCCCCAGCATTTT,CASSGFHRATQPQHF
14,TRBD1,TRBV25-1,TRBJ1-2,many,TGTGCCACCAGACCTGGGGGACAGAACTATGGCTACACCTTC,CATRPGGQNYGYTF
12,-,TRBV20-1,TRBJ2-5,many,TGCAGTGCTAGACTGTACCAAGAGACCCAGTACTTC,CSARLYQETQYF
13,-,TRBV29-1,TRBJ1-1,-,TGCAGCGTCGCAGTGGTGCCCAACACTGAAGCTTTCTTT,CSVAVVPNTEAFF
13,TRBD1,TRBV29-1,TRBJ2-7,few,TGCAGCGTTGAAGGCAGGGGGACCTACGAGCAGTACTTC,CSVEGRGTYEQYF
16,TRBD2,TRBV7-2,TRBJ2-1,many,TGTGCCAGCAGCCCCCAGGTGCGGGGGGTTGGTAATGAGCAGTTCTTC,CASSPQVRGVGNEQFF
17,TRBD1,TRBV7-2,TRBJ1-2,many,TGTGCCAGCAGCTTAGTGGGACAGGGGGCTTCTGTCCGTGGCTACACCTTC,CASSLVGQGASVRGYTF
14,-,TRBV18,TRBJ1-2,many,TGTGCCAGCTCACCACCGACAGAGTCCTATGGCTACACCTTC,CASSPPTESYGYTF
14,TRBD1,TRBV6-5,TRBJ2-5,few,TGTGCCAGCAGAACGGACAGGGGGCGAGAGACCCAGTACTTC,CASRTDRGRETQYF
13,TRBD2,TRBV7-2,TRBJ2-1,many,TGTGCCAGCCAGACTAGCCCCTACAATGAGCAGTTCTTC,CASQTSPYNEQFF
15,-,TRBV9,TRBJ1-4,-,TGTGCCAGCAGCGAGGGACACCCGGTCGTTACAAAACTGTTTTTT,CASSEGHPVVTKLFF
13,-,TRBV12-3/TRBV12-4,TRBJ1-6,many,TGTGCCAGCACCCCAACAGGGAATTCACCCCTCCACTTT,CASTPTGNSPLHF
15,-,TRBV14,TRBJ2-1,many,TGTGCCAGCCGCCTTGGCGGGGGCAACCACAATGAGCAGTTCTTC,CASRLGGGNHNEQFF
13,-,TRBV2,TRBJ1-5,-,TGTGCCAGCAGTGCTAGGCAGGATCAGCCCCAGCATTTT,CASSARQDQPQHF
14,TRBD2,TRBV20-1,TRBJ2-5,few,TGCAGTGCTAGTGTAGCGGGTGTCGGAGAGACCCAGTACTTC,CSASVAGVGETQYF
15,-,TRBV28,TRBJ1-1,many,TGTGCCAGCACCCCCTTTGCAGGAATGAACACTGAAGCTTTCTTT,CASTPFAGMNTEAFF
14,-,TRBV28,TRBJ2-3,many,TGTGCCAGCAGGCCTGGGTCCGGGGGACATACGCAGTATTTT,CASRPGSGGHTQYF
15,-,TRBV25-1,TRBJ1-6,few,TGTGCCAGCAAGGGGTTCAGCTCCTATAATTCACCCCTCCACTTT,CASKGFSSYNSPLHF
12,-,TRBV30,TRBJ2-7,-,TGTGCCTGGAGTCTACAGGCCTACGAGCAGTACTTC,CAWSLQAYEQYF
13,-,TRBV29-1,TRBJ2-4,many,TGCAGCGTTGTGTGGAGCTACAAAAACATTCAGTACTTC,CSVVWSYKNIQYF
12,-,TRBV29-1,TRBJ1-1,once,TGCAGCGGGCAGAAGGGGAACACTGAAGCTTTCTTT,CSGQKGNTEAFF
16,TRBD2,TRBV20-1,TRBJ2-1,few,TGCAGTGCTAGACGGGGTAGCGGGGGGTCTTACAATGAGCAGTTCTTC,CSARRGSGGSYNEQFF
17,TRBD2,TRBV7-2,TRBJ2-1,many,TGTGCCAGCAGCTTAAGGGGGAGCGGGGGTTCCTACAATGAGCAGTTCTTC,CASSLRGSGGSYNEQFF
12,-,TRBV28,TRBJ2-7,many,TGTGCCACCGCCAGGAGCTCCTACGAGCAGTACTTC,CATARSSYEQYF
13,-,TRBV19,TRBJ1-5,many,TGTGCCAGTAGTATAGGGGGGGTGCAGCCCCAGCATTTT,CASSIGGVQPQHF
14,-,TRBV20-1,TRBJ1-2,many,TGCAGTGCTAGAGACGGGGGCGCGGACTATGGCTACACCTTC,CSARDGGADYGYTF
16,-,TRBV11-2,TRBJ1-2,many,TGTGCCAGCAGCCATGAAGGAGGGTTGGGTTTGGATGGCTACACCTTC,CASSHEGGLGLDGYTF
15,-,TRBV9,TRBJ2-2,many,TGTGCCAGCAGCGTACAAGCGGGGAACACCGGGGAGCTGTTTTTT,CASSVQAGNTGELFF
15,-,TRBV5-1,TRBJ2-2,many,TGCGCCAGCAGCTTGAGAACGAGGAACACCGGGGAGCTGTTTTTT,CASSLRTRNTGELFF
14,-,TRBV5-4,TRBJ2-1,-,TGTGCCAGCAGCTCAAGGACGGAAACCAATGAGCAGTTCTTC,CASSSRTETNEQFF